The entry that follows covers one T cell receptor beta chain sequence. The antigen remains unidentified. The treatment is: about 20 received Ad26.COV2.S at low or high dose, single or two shots; about 5 received placebo; per-sample allocation not given. Sampling happened 63 days after the first vaccine or placebo injection. The sample belongs to a study of Ad26.COV2.S vaccination and SARS-CoV-2 variants. Regarding the study as a whole: Placebo recipients had lower spike-specific TCR breadth than vaccine recipients.

The CDR3 has 15 amino acids. V was pared by 3 bases and J by 0 bases, with 9 bases between. Per germline, CDR1 MDHEN and CDR2 SYDVKM. Clones were sequenced by immunoSEQ multiplex PCR, and TCRdb holds only the in-frame ones, with some missing. The table lists about 350,000 clones, approximately 81% of them singletons. The chain has TRBV28 and TRBJ1-5; no reliable D call. This specimen was peripheral blood, taken in a trial of Ad26.COV2.S vaccine versus placebo. The receptor was isolated from a person aged 18-60 years who received the Ad26.COV2.S COVID-19 vaccine or a placebo. CDR3 sequence reads: CASSFSGYSNQPQHF. The CDR3 DNA reads TGTGCCAGCAGTTTCTCCGGTTATAGCAATCAGCCCCAGCATTTT.